Following are 29 T cell receptor beta chains from one sample sequenced in a study of PD-1 blockade in mismatch repair-deficient tumors. Measured with immunoSEQ multiplex PCR; TCRdb has only the in-frame clones, and not every one. The data show some 97,000 clones, 65% to 85% seen once. The sample in question was peripheral blood, obtained approximately 36 weeks after starting pembrolizumab. These receptors came from an adult with mismatch repair-deficient cancer.

This chain uses TRBV10-3 with TRBJ1-5; possible D gene TRBD1, 5 bases. V lost 6 bases and J lost 6, with 24 bases in between. This CDR3 contains 17 residues. From germline, CDR1 is ENHRY and CDR2 SYGVKD. In DNA form, the CDR3 reads TGTGCCATCAGCGGAGATTTCGGGGGAGGCGTCGGTCAGCCCCAGCATTTT. Translating it yields CAISGDFGGGVGQPQHF.

The J gene is TRBJ1-1, the V gene TRBV29-1; tentative D call: TRBD1 (6 bases). This CDR3 has 14 residues. Germline CDR1 SQVTM, CDR2 ANQGSEA. V was trimmed by 5 bases and J by 3 bases, leaving 16 bases between them. CDR3 sequence: CSVTIQGADTEAFF. The DNA of the CDR3 is TGCAGCGTTACAATACAGGGAGCGGACACTGAAGCTTTCTTT.

The rearrangement joins TRBV27 to TRBJ1-1; no definite D call. Germline-derived CDR1 and CDR2 are MNHEY and SMNVEV (reference sequence). This CDR3 is 13 amino acids long. V lost 2 bases and J 1 base, leaving 5 bases between the germline ends. The CDR3 is CASSLARNTEAFF. CDR3 coding DNA: TGTGCCAGCAGTTTAGCCAGGAACACTGAAGCTTTCTTT.

Of note for this clone: At the DNA level, this CDR3 is encoded by other sequences in the same sample as well. The chain couples TRBV7-9 to TRBJ1-2, with 7 bases matching TRBD1. This CDR3 has 12 residues. Germline V lookup: CDR1 SEHNR, CDR2 FQNEAQ (reference sequence). V was clipped by 5 bases and J by 6 bases; unmatched bases: 3. CDR3: CASSLGTDGYTF. CDR3 nucleotides: TGTGCCAGCAGCCTGGGGACAGATGGCTACACCTTC.

V gene TRBV9 combines with J gene TRBJ2-2; 13 bases are shared with TRBD2. V lost 3 bases to trimming and J lost 5 bases; unmatched junction nucleotides: 4. This CDR3 has 16 residues. Germline V gives CDR1 SGDLS, CDR2 YYNGEE. CDR3 amino acids: CASSGTSGSRTGELFF. DNA for the CDR3: TGTGCCAGCAGCGGGACTAGCGGGAGTCGGACCGGGGAGCTGTTTTTT.

This clone was detected only a few times. The chain links TRBV7-2 to TRBJ2-3; 11 nucleotides align to TRBD2. Trimming took 1 base from V and 6 from J; bases not matched to a gene: 15. CDR3 size: 19 residues. The germline V gene encodes CDR1 SGHTA and CDR2 FQGNSA. CDR3 coding DNA: TGTGCCAGCAGCTTAGAGGTCACGTTAGCGGGAGGGCCGAGGGATACGCAGTATTTT. The encoded protein is CASSLEVTLAGGPRDTQYF.

The chain joins TRBV5-5 to TRBJ1-2; a weak D match, TRBD1 (5 bases). CDR1 SGHKS and CDR2 YYEKEE come from the germline V gene (reference sequence). V was clipped by 0 bases and J by 6 bases, with 9 bases between them. CDR3 size: 13 residues. For the CDR3, the DNA is TGTGCCAGCAGCTTGGTTCAGGGTAATGGCTACACCTTC. Translation gives CASSLVQGNGYTF. The full variable domain, in which reference TRBV5-5 and TRBJ1-2 provide the parts outside the CDR3, is DAGVTQSPTHLIKTRGQQVTLRCSPISGHKSVSWYQQVLGQGPQFIFQYYEKEERGRGNFPDRFSARQFPNYSSELNVNALLLGDSALYLCASSLVQGNGYTFGSGTRLTVV.

A few counts support this clone. The J gene is TRBJ1-2, the V gene TRBV27; 10 bases agree with TRBD1. CDR1 and CDR2 from the germline V gene are MNHEY and SMNVEV (reference sequence). The CDR3 covers 14 residues. V shed 2 bases and J 6 bases; nucleotides not matched to a gene: 3. The CDR3 DNA sequence: TGTGCCAGCAGTTTAGCGGGACAGGGGAATGGCTACACCTTC. Translating it yields CASSLAGQGNGYTF.

V usage is TRBV14 and J usage is TRBJ2-5; 10 positions match TRBD2. CDR1 is SGHDN and CDR2 is FVKESK in the germline V gene. The CDR3 runs 16 residues. With V trimmed by 5 bases and J by 5 bases, 11 bases remained unmatched. The chain's CDR3 is CASSLILEGLAETQYF. CDR3 bases: TGTGCCAGCAGCTTAATCCTTGAGGGACTAGCGGAGACCCAGTACTTC.

The gene calls are TRBV25-1 and TRBJ2-3; 9 nucleotides agree with TRBD1. J lost 0 bases, V lost 5 bases, and 3 bases had no gene match. Germline values: CDR1 MGHDK, CDR2 SYGVNS. The CDR3 loop spans 15 amino acids. The DNA for the CDR3 is TGTGCCAGCAGTAAACAGGGGGCTAGCACAGATACGCAGTATTTT. Translation gives CASSKQGASTDTQYF.

This chain uses TRBV11-1 with TRBJ2-1; no clear D gene. The V end was cut by 5 bases, the J end by 5 bases, with 10 bases between. CDR1 is SGHAT and CDR2 is FQDESV in the germline V gene (reference sequence). The CDR3 has 13 residues. Here the CDR3 DNA reads TGTGCCAGCAGCCCTAGACACAACAATGAGCAGTTCTTC. Its translation is CASSPRHNNEQFF.

The rearrangement joins TRBV10-3 to TRBJ2-7, with D hard to call. CDR3 size: 13 residues. Germline CDR1 is ENHRY and CDR2 is SYGVKD. V was shortened by 3 bases and J by 1 base, with 7 bases between the two germline ends. The CDR3 DNA is TGTGCCATCAGTGATACAGTATCCTACGAGCAGTACTTC. Encoded protein: CAISDTVSYEQYF.

The chain recombines TRBV14 with TRBJ2-7; D remains unclear. V was trimmed by 1 base and J by 3 bases, leaving 13 bases between them. Germline values: CDR1 SGHDN, CDR2 FVKESK. CDR3 length equals 15 residues. The CDR3 protein is CASSQGRNPDYEQYF. The CDR3 DNA follows: TGTGCCAGCAGCCAAGGGCGGAATCCTGACTACGAGCAGTACTTC.

The rearrangement uses TRBV19 and TRBJ2-6; TRBD2 matches 7 bases. The V segment lost 7 bases and the J segment 1 base; nucleotides outside the gene matches: 4. The CDR3 runs 15 residues. The germline gives CDR1 LNHDA, CDR2 SQIVND (reference sequence). CDR3 nucleotides: TGTGCCAGTAAGATAGCGGGTTCTGGGGCCAACGTCCTGACTTTC. This translates into CASKIAGSGANVLTF. The whole variable domain, filled in from reference TRBV19 and TRBJ2-6, reads DGGITQSPKYLFRKEGQNVTLSCEQNLNHDAMYWYRQDPGQGLRLIYYSQIVNDFQKGDIAEGYSVSREKKESFPLTVTSAQKNPTAFYLCASKIAGSGANVLTFGAGSRLTVL.

The V call is TRBV15, the J call TRBJ1-4, with 7 nucleotides matching TRBD1. V lost 6 bases to trimming and J lost 2 bases; unmatched junction nucleotides: 0. This CDR3 is built from 13 residues. Germline values: CDR1 LNHNV, CDR2 YYDKDF (reference sequence). The CDR3 DNA sequence: TGTGCCACCAGGGGACAGACTAATGAAAAACTGTTTTTT. Translation gives CATRGQTNEKLFF.

The chain employs TRBV11-2 and TRBJ2-1, with TRBD2 identical over 9 bases. Per the germline V gene, CDR1 is SGHAT and CDR2 is FQNNGV. There are 17 residues in the CDR3. V lost 1 base to trimming and J lost 2 bases; unmatched junction nucleotides: 6. The CDR3 DNA sequence: TGTGCCAGCAGCTTAGTAGGGGCTAGCGGGACCTACAATGAGCAGTTCTTC. It codes for CASSLVGASGTYNEQFF.

The chain combines TRBV9 with TRBJ2-7; no definite D call. Germline-derived CDR1 and CDR2 are SGDLS and YYNGEE. V lost 3 bases to trimming and J lost 2 bases, with 9 bases between them. The CDR3 sequence is 13 residues long. The CDR3 region has the DNA TGTGCCAGCAGCGCGGCCCCAACCTACGAGCAGTACTTC. It codes for CASSAAPTYEQYF.

The chain has TRBV6-1 and TRBJ2-5; D is perhaps TRBD1 or TRBD2 (5 bases each). Trimming stripped 4 bases from V and 5 bases from J, with 17 bases between. The CDR3 extends over 15 amino acids. CDR1 MNHNS and CDR2 SASEGT come from the germline V gene. CDR3 coding DNA: TGTGCCAGCAGTGTCGCCGGGGCTATCGGGGAGACCCAGTACTTC. Protein sequence: CASSVAGAIGETQYF.

The chain has TRBV9 and TRBJ2-3; maybe TRBD1 (5 bases). Germline assignment: CDR1 SGDLS and CDR2 YYNGEE. Trimming stripped 1 base from V and 4 bases from J, with 16 bases between. The CDR3 length is 16 residues. In nucleotides, the CDR3 is TGTGCCAGCAGCGTACAAGGAGACAGAGGATCAGATACGCAGTATTTT. Encoded protein: CASSVQGDRGSDTQYF.

The CDR3 nucleotides read TGTGCCAGCAGCAGGACTAGCGGAGCCTACAATGAGCAGTTCTTC. Amino acids: CASSRTSGAYNEQFF. The chain combines TRBV7-9 with TRBJ2-1, with 10 bases identical to TRBD2. CDR3 size: 15 residues. Germline CDR1 reads SEHNR; CDR2 reads FQNEAQ (reference sequence). The V and J ends lost 5 bases and 2 bases, in that order; junction bases with no gene match: 3.

The genes are TRBV7-9 and TRBJ1-5, with D possibly TRBD1 on 6 matching bases. Per germline, CDR1 SEHNR and CDR2 FQNEAQ (reference sequence). The CDR3 is 17 amino acids. V was clipped by 1 base and J by 4 bases, with 17 bases between them. CDR3 bases: TGTGCCAGCAGCTTAGGGGTTAACAGGGTCGGGAATCAGCCCCAGCATTTT. Translation gives CASSLGVNRVGNQPQHF.

This sequence joins TRBV19 and TRBJ2-2; D is unclear. The CDR3 is 13 residues long. Per the germline V gene, CDR1 is LNHDA and CDR2 is SQIVND (reference sequence). The V and J ends lost 1 base and 4 bases respectively, with 4 bases between them. In nucleotides, the CDR3 is TGTGCCAGTAGTATAGCTGCCACCGGGGAGCTGTTTTTT. Amino acid sequence: CASSIAATGELFF.

The V call is TRBV6-1, the J call TRBJ2-1; the D gene is possibly TRBD1 (6 bases). The V end lost 1 base, the J end lost 4 bases, and 17 bases lay between the germline ends. CDR1 is MNHNS and CDR2 is SASEGT in the germline V gene. CDR3 length: 17 amino acids. CDR3 DNA sequence: TGTGCCAGCAGTGAAGAGGGACAACCGGGACCGTACAATGAGCAGTTCTTC. It codes for CASSEEGQPGPYNEQFF.

The V and J genes are TRBV5-1 and TRBJ1-4, with a possible D match to TRBD1 (5 bases). Germline CDR1 SGHRS, CDR2 YFSETQ. V dropped 4 bases and J dropped 5 bases, with 12 bases sitting between them. The CDR3 is 14 amino acids. CDR3 amino acids: CASSGDSGNEKLFF. Here the CDR3 DNA reads TGCGCCAGCAGCGGAGACAGTGGGAATGAAAAACTGTTTTTT. The full variable domain, with the rest looked up from reference TRBV5-1 and TRBJ1-4, is KAGVTQTPRYLIKTRGQQVTLSCSPISGHRSVSWYQQTPGQGLQFLFEYFSETQRNKGNFPGRFSGRQFSNSRSEMNVSTLELGDSALYLCASSGDSGNEKLFFGSGTQLSVL.

The chain employs TRBV11-3 and TRBJ2-1; the D gene is possibly TRBD1 (6 bases). Germline CDR1 SGHNT, CDR2 YENEEA. The CDR3 totals 12 residues. With 4 bases removed from V and 7 bases from J, the gap between germline ends came to 8 bases. CDR3 nucleotide sequence: TGTGCCAGCAGCTCTACAGGGAATGAGCAGTTCTTC. The encoded protein is CASSSTGNEQFF.

The chain uses TRBV11-3 and TRBJ2-1, with D perhaps TRBD1 (5 bases). This CDR3 has 14 amino acids. Germline-derived CDR1 and CDR2 are SGHNT and YENEEA. V was clipped by 0 bases and J by 3 bases, with 6 bases between them. For the CDR3, the DNA is TGTGCCAGCAGCTTAGATCAGGGCTACAATGAGCAGTTCTTC. It is translated as CASSLDQGYNEQFF.

The chain employs TRBV6-6 and TRBJ1-1; a weak D match, TRBD1 (5 bases). V lost 6 bases and J lost 3, with 14 bases in between. The germline V gene encodes CDR1 MNHNY and CDR2 SVGAGI (reference sequence). The length of the CDR3 is 14 residues. The chain's CDR3 is CASRLTERDTEAFF. The CDR3 nucleotides are TGTGCCAGCAGATTGACAGAGAGGGACACTGAAGCTTTCTTT.

This clone was seen a few times. The rearrangement uses TRBV7-9 and TRBJ2-3, with D perhaps matching TRBD1 (5 bases). Deletions cut 5 bases from V and 4 bases from J, with 13 bases between. The CDR3 is 14 amino acids. The germline CDR1 and CDR2 sequences are SEHNR and FQNEAQ (reference sequence). The CDR3 DNA sequence: TGTGCCAGCAGCCTCCCGGCAGGGTCAGATACGCAGTATTTT. This gives the protein CASSLPAGSDTQYF.

This clone appeared a single time. The chain couples TRBV12-5 to TRBJ1-1; TRBD1 agrees at 10 bases. The CDR3 is 20 amino acids. CDR1 and CDR2 (germline): LGHNT, FRNRAP. V dropped 0 bases and J dropped 4; count of bases not matched to a gene: 17. CDR3 bases: TGTGCTAGTGGTTTGGTATCGGGTTTAGGGACAGGGGTAAGGTCCACTGAAGCTTTCTTT. It is translated as CASGLVSGLGTGVRSTEAFF. Drawing the rest from reference TRBV12-5 and TRBJ1-1, the complete variable domain is DARVTQTPRHKVTEMGQEVTMRCQPILGHNTVFWYRQTMMQGLELLAYFRNRAPLDDSGMPKDRFSAEMPDATLATLKIQPSEPRDSAVYFCASGLVSGLGTGVRSTEAFFGQGTRLTVV.